One and the same sample provided the 31 T cell receptor beta chains below, sequenced in a study of post-analysis software for immune sequencing data. Study outcomes and limitations: Controls had lower frequencies than patients of a few TRBV segments, which included TRBV5-6, TRBV5-1 and TRBV20-1.

cDNA libraries of TCR beta carried unique molecular identifiers. TCRdb ran MiXCR on the PCR reads and lists one entry per CDR3 protein. The sample consists of 650,000 to 850,000 distinct CDR3 sequences, 53% of them appearing once. Antigens for these TCRs are unknown. Sequencing used blood. The origin of the receptors is a girl aged 10 to 17 with multiple sclerosis.

The genes are TRBV7-9 and TRBJ2-7, with 7 nucleotides matching TRBD2. Per the germline V gene, CDR1 is SEHNR and CDR2 is FQNEAQ (reference sequence). The trim removed 6 bases at V and 3 bases at J, leaving 5 bases unmatched. The CDR3 is 13 residues long. DNA for the CDR3: TGTGCCAGCAGTCGGACTAGTGTCTACGAGCAGTACTTC. Translated, it gives CASSRTSVYEQYF. The variable domain in full, with the rest retrieved from reference TRBV7-9 and TRBJ2-7, is DTGVSQNPRHKITKRGQNVTFRCDPISEHNRLYWYRQTLGQGPEFLTYFQNEAQLEKSRLLSDRFSAERPKGSFSTLEIQRTEQGDSAMYLCASSRTSVYEQYFGPGTRLTVT.

The chain joins TRBV12-3 or TRBV12-4 to TRBJ2-1; D unresolved. CDR3 length: 15 amino acids. Trimming removed 4 bases from V and 4 bases from J, with 14 bases in between. In DNA form, the CDR3 reads TGTGCCAGCAGTTCACGCCCCCAACAGTACAATGAGCAGTTCTTC. This encodes CASSSRPQQYNEQFF.

The rearrangement links TRBV7-9 to TRBJ2-5, with D perhaps matching TRBD1 (7 bases). The CDR3 consists of 16 residues. V gave up 2 bases and J gave up 3 bases, with 16 bases separating them. Germline CDR1 is SEHNR and CDR2 is FQNEAQ (reference sequence). For the CDR3, the DNA is TGTGCCAGCAGCTTATCTTGGGGGGACAGAAAAGAGACCCAGTACTTC. This encodes CASSLSWGDRKETQYF.

A few counts support this clonotype. The V call is TRBV29-1, the J call TRBJ2-5; D is possibly TRBD2 (6 bases). Trimming removed 3 bases at V and 7 bases at J, with 12 bases between. Germline assignment: CDR1 SQVTM and CDR2 ANQGSEA. This CDR3 is 12 amino acids long. The CDR3 spells CSVDRGSGTQYF. The CDR3 DNA sequence: TGCAGCGTTGATCGGGGGTCGGGGACCCAGTACTTC.

This chain uses TRBV7-2 with TRBJ2-3; D possibly corresponds to TRBD2 (5 bases). CDR3 length: 12 amino acids. The V gene lost 5 bases and the J gene lost 10 bases, with 13 bases spanning the gap. From germline, CDR1 is SGHTA and CDR2 FQGNSA. This CDR3 is CASSPTRSSQYF. The CDR3 DNA reads TGTGCCAGCAGCCCCACTAGGAGTTCGCAGTATTTT.

This chain links TRBV4-2 with TRBJ2-5, with a possible D match to TRBD2 (5 bases). Judging by the DNA end, TRBJ2-7 fits better; the J call may be wrong. The V gene's germline CDR1 is LGHNA and CDR2 YNFKEQ. This CDR3 contains 15 residues. The CDR3 region is CASSPLEREWDEQYF. The CDR3 DNA reads TGTGCCAGCAGCCCCCTGGAGAGGGAGTGGGACGAGCAGTACTTC.

This clonotype was recorded a few times. The chain carries TRBV12-3 or TRBV12-4 and TRBJ2-7; D not certain. V was pared by 9 bases and J by 0 bases, with 18 bases between. The CDR3 is 15 residues long. CDR3 coding DNA: TGTGCCAGTAGTCCCCTCTTGGCGCGCTCCTACGAGCAGTACTTC. Encoded protein: CASSPLLARSYEQYF.

The chain is built from TRBV29-1 and TRBJ2-2; the match to TRBD1 covers 7 bases. After removal of 3 bases from V and 5 bases from J, the junction contained 6 bases not matched to a gene. This CDR3 has 14 amino acids. Germline V gene lookup returns CDR1 SQVTM and CDR2 ANQGSEA. CDR3 sequence: CSVDSRGSTGELFF. The CDR3 coding sequence is TGCAGCGTTGATTCCAGGGGGTCGACCGGGGAGCTGTTTTTT.

The J gene is TRBJ2-5, the V gene TRBV11-2; D gene unclear. The CDR3 sequence is 14 residues long. V was clipped by 4 bases and J by 11 bases, with 20 bases between them. Germline CDR1 is SGHAT and CDR2 is FQNNGV. CDR3 loop: CASSSLRSRKEQYF. The CDR3 DNA reads TGTGCCAGCAGCTCCCTAAGAAGCCGCAAGGAGCAGTACTTC.

This clonotype was seen only a few times. The genes are TRBV10-3 and TRBJ1-6, with TRBD1 identical over 8 bases. The CDR3 is 15 residues long. The germline V gene has CDR1 ENHRY and CDR2 SYGVKD. The J segment lost 10 bases and the V segment lost 3 bases, leaving 8 bases of the junction unmatched. The CDR3, as DNA: TGTGCCATCAGTGATCCCGGGACAGGCTCCTCACCCCTCCACTTT. This encodes CAISDPGTGSSPLHF.

J is TRBJ1-6 and V is TRBV3-1; 7 bases are a match to TRBD1. The junction had 8 bases not matched to a gene; V was cut back by 6 bases and J by 0 bases. This CDR3 is 17 amino acids long. CDR1 and CDR2 (germline): LGHDT, YNNKEL (reference sequence). The CDR3 loop reads CASSKGAGRSYNSPLHF. The CDR3 nucleotides read TGTGCCAGCAGTAAGGGGGCAGGGCGCTCCTATAATTCACCCCTCCACTTT.

This clonotype has just a few counts. The rearrangement uses TRBV9 and TRBJ2-7, with 10 nucleotides matching TRBD2. The CDR3 spans 15 residues. Germline CDR1 is SGDLS and CDR2 is YYNGEE. After removal of 1 base from V and 3 bases from J, the junction contained 4 bases not matched to a gene. CDR3 protein: CASSVSGGGVYEQYF. The CDR3 DNA reads as TGTGCCAGCAGCGTAAGCGGGGGGGGCGTCTACGAGCAGTACTTC.

This chain joins TRBV20-1 and TRBJ1-2; 7 bases match TRBD1. Trimming cost V 3 bases and J 3 bases; bases outside gene matches: 4. From germline, CDR1 is DFQATT and CDR2 SNEGSKA (reference sequence). The CDR3 is 13 residues long. The CDR3: CSARTGLDYGYTF. In DNA, the CDR3 is TGCAGTGCTAGGACAGGGTTGGACTATGGCTACACCTTC.

This chain links TRBV6-6 with TRBJ1-2, with a weak D call TRBD1 (5 bases). V lost 7 bases and J lost 9, with 15 bases in between. The CDR3 sequence is 12 residues long. Germline V gene sequence: CDR1 MNHNY, CDR2 SVGAGI (reference sequence). CDR3 nucleotide sequence: TGTGCCAGCACCCACGAGGGGTTGCGCTACACCTTC. The encoded protein is CASTHEGLRYTF.

V gene TRBV5-5 combines with J gene TRBJ2-3; TRBD2 aligns across 10 bases. V gave up 7 bases and J gave up 2 bases; unmatched junction bases: 10. The CDR3 is 16 amino acids. CDR1 SGHKS and CDR2 YYEKEE come from the germline V gene (reference sequence). CDR3 bases: TGTGCCAGCTCGGAGCGGGAGGGCTATCCCACAGATACGCAGTATTTT. Its protein product is CASSEREGYPTDTQYF.

The chain is built from TRBV5-1 and TRBJ1-2; 7 bases align to TRBD1. The CDR3 runs to 13 residues. Germline trimming cut 4 bases from V and 4 bases from J; bases unmatched to any gene: 4. The germline gives CDR1 SGHRS, CDR2 YFSETQ. CDR3 coding DNA: TGCGCCAGCAGCAAGGGACAGACCTATGGCTACACCTTC. It translates to CASSKGQTYGYTF.

The V gene is TRBV25-1, the J gene TRBJ1-2, with a tentative D call TRBD1 (5 bases). The CDR3 spans 11 residues. The germline V gene encodes CDR1 MGHDK and CDR2 SYGVNS. V dropped 7 bases and J dropped 8 bases, with 11 bases sitting between them. The CDR3 protein is CASTQGWGYTF. The CDR3 region has the DNA TGTGCCAGCACTCAGGGTTGGGGCTACACCTTC.

The chain has TRBV13 and TRBJ1-1; maybe TRBD1 (5 bases). The CDR3 covers 15 residues. The V gene's germline CDR1 is PRHDT and CDR2 FYEKMQ (reference sequence). Trimming cost V 8 bases and J 0 bases, with 16 bases left between them. CDR3 nucleotide sequence: TGTGCCAGCGAGATGCGGGGACGTCTGAACACTGAAGCTTTCTTT. Its translation: CASEMRGRLNTEAFF. The entire variable domain, with the rest obtained from reference TRBV13 and TRBJ1-1, is as follows: AAGVIQSPRHLIKEKRETATLKCYPIPRHDTVYWYQQGPGQDPQFLISFYEKMQSDKGSIPDRFSAQQFSDYHSELNMSSLELGDSALYFCASEMRGRLNTEAFFGQGTRLTVV.

The sample holds one count of this clonotype. The DNA of the CDR3 is TGTGCCAGCACCCAGGGAGCCTACAATGAGCAGTTCTTC. This encodes CASTQGAYNEQFF. The gene calls are TRBV3-1 and TRBJ2-1, with D tentatively TRBD1 or TRBD2 (5 bases each). Deletions cut 7 bases from V and 2 bases from J, with 9 bases between. This CDR3 is 13 amino acids long. Germline values: CDR1 LGHDT, CDR2 YNNKEL (reference sequence).

This clonotype was counted once. The J gene is TRBJ2-1, the V gene TRBV29-1; D is ambiguous. Germline-derived CDR1 and CDR2 are SQVTM and ANQGSEA. V dropped 8 bases and J dropped 2 bases, with 13 bases sitting between them. This CDR3 has 13 residues. In DNA form, the CDR3 reads TGCAGCCTCCAGAGACGCACCTACAATGAGCAGTTCTTC. This codes for CSLQRRTYNEQFF.

The table lists this clonotype with a few counts. The V call is TRBV4-1, the J call TRBJ2-4; tentatively, D is TRBD1 (5 bases). CDR3 length equals 12 residues. CDR1 is MGHRA and CDR2 is YSYEKL in the germline V gene. Trimming stripped 5 bases from V and 14 bases from J, with 16 bases between. CDR3 region: CASSSRGSSKYF. The DNA of the CDR3 is TGCGCCAGCAGCTCAAGGGGCAGTTCGAAGTACTTC.

The V gene is TRBV7-2, the J gene TRBJ2-5; the match to TRBD2 covers 13 bases. The CDR3 has 16 residues. In germline, CDR1 is SGHTA, CDR2 FQGNSA. V lost 5 bases to trimming and J lost 1 base; unmatched junction nucleotides: 4. The CDR3 loop reads CASSQGTSGAQETQYF. CDR3 DNA sequence: TGTGCCAGCAGCCAAGGGACTAGCGGGGCCCAAGAGACCCAGTACTTC.

This chain connects TRBV20-1 to TRBJ2-5, with a weak D call TRBD2 (6 bases). Deletions cut 3 bases from V and 1 base from J, with 18 bases between. Germline CDR1 and CDR2: DFQATT and SNEGSKA (reference sequence). This CDR3 spans 16 amino acids. The CDR3 reads CSASRGTPGGQETQYF. CDR3 DNA: TGCAGTGCTAGTCGGGGGACGCCGGGTGGCCAAGAGACCCAGTACTTC.

The chain uses TRBV14 and TRBJ2-3; D gene unclear. Trimming removed 4 bases from V and 2 bases from J, with 13 bases in between. This CDR3 spans 15 amino acids. CDR1 is SGHDN, CDR2 FVKESK, per germline. The DNA of the CDR3 is TGTGCCAGCAGCCGGTCAGTCCGCAACACAGATACGCAGTATTTT. Encoded protein: CASSRSVRNTDTQYF. Drawing the rest from reference TRBV14 and TRBJ2-3, the complete variable domain is EAGVTQFPSHSVIEKGQTVTLRCDPISGHDNLYWYRRVMGKEIKFLLHFVKESKQDESGMPNNRFLAERTGGTYSTLKVQPAELEDSGVYFCASSRSVRNTDTQYFGPGTRLTVL.

In this sample, this clonotype turned up a few times. CDR3 sequence reads: CASSRTSGLAGDEQYF. The CDR3 nucleotides read TGTGCCAGCAGCCGGACCTCAGGACTAGCGGGGGACGAGCAGTACTTC. This sequence joins TRBV11-2 and TRBJ2-5, with 13 bases fitting TRBD2. The DNA end is more similar to TRBJ2-7, so the J call may be wrong. CDR1 and CDR2 from the germline V gene are SGHAT and FQNNGV. The CDR3 totals 16 residues.

The rearrangement joins TRBV10-1 to TRBJ2-1, with D perhaps matching TRBD2 (6 bases). Between the trimmed V and J ends, which lost 0 bases and 10 bases, there was a span of 10 bases. The CDR3 is 13 amino acids. Germline lookup yields CDR1 WNHNN and CDR2 SYGVQD (reference sequence). CDR3 sequence (DNA): TGCGCCAGCAGTGAGTCCGTTGGGAGGGAGCAGTTCTTC. Translated: CASSESVGREQFF.

This chain joins TRBV20-1 and TRBJ1-6; D is possibly TRBD1 (5 bases). The CDR3 extends over 15 amino acids. Germline lookup yields CDR1 DFQATT and CDR2 SNEGSKA (reference sequence). Deletions cut 3 bases from V and 0 bases from J, with 9 bases between. The CDR3 DNA sequence: TGCAGTGCTAGGGGGGAGAGCTCCTATAATTCACCCCTCCACTTT. This sequence encodes CSARGESSYNSPLHF.

Of note for this clonotype: Its ends do not fully match the called genes, so a read error is possible. CDR3 amino acids: CAGRELAEGNTGELFF. The CDR3 coding sequence is TGCGCCGGCAGGGAATTAGCGGAGGGAAACACCGGGGAGCTGTTTTTT. The gene calls are TRBV5-1 and TRBJ2-2; maybe TRBD2 (6 bases). CDR1 is SGHRS, CDR2 YFSETQ, per germline. CDR3 length equals 16 residues. The full variable domain, in which reference TRBV5-1 and TRBJ2-2 provide the parts outside the CDR3, is KAGVTQTPRYLIKTRGQQVTLSCSPISGHRSVSWYQQTPGQGLQFLFEYFSETQRNKGNFPGRFSGRQFSNSRSEMNVSTLELGDSALYLCAGRELAEGNTGELFFGEGSRLTVL.

The rearrangement uses TRBV29-1 and TRBJ1-2, with D tentatively TRBD1 (6 bases). Trimming removed 1 base from V and 8 bases from J, with 11 bases in between. Per the germline V gene, CDR1 is SQVTM and CDR2 is ANQGSEA. This CDR3 has 12 amino acids. The CDR3 reads CSVEGGRGGYTF. The CDR3 DNA follows: TGCAGCGTTGAAGGTGGCAGGGGCGGCTACACCTTC.

V gene TRBV5-1 combines with J gene TRBJ2-5, with TRBD2 identical over 8 bases. The CDR3 is 16 amino acids. Trimming at V came to 1 base and at J to 0 bases, leaving 5 bases not matched to a gene. Germline CDR1 is SGHRS and CDR2 is YFSETQ. CDR3: CASSLWLAGHQETQYF. CDR3 bases: TGCGCCAGCAGCTTGTGGTTAGCGGGACACCAAGAGACCCAGTACTTC. The whole variable domain, remainder taken from reference TRBV5-1 and TRBJ2-5, is KAGVTQTPRYLIKTRGQQVTLSCSPISGHRSVSWYQQTPGQGLQFLFEYFSETQRNKGNFPGRFSGRQFSNSRSEMNVSTLELGDSALYLCASSLWLAGHQETQYFGPGTRLLVL.

This clonotype was found a few times. The chain links TRBV9 to TRBJ2-7; the D is unclear. In germline, CDR1 is SGDLS, CDR2 YYNGEE. V shed 0 bases and J shed 0 bases, with 13 bases lying between them. CDR3 size: 16 residues. The CDR3 loop reads CASSVDPHPNSYEQYF. The CDR3 coding sequence is TGTGCCAGCAGCGTAGATCCTCACCCTAACTCCTACGAGCAGTACTTC.